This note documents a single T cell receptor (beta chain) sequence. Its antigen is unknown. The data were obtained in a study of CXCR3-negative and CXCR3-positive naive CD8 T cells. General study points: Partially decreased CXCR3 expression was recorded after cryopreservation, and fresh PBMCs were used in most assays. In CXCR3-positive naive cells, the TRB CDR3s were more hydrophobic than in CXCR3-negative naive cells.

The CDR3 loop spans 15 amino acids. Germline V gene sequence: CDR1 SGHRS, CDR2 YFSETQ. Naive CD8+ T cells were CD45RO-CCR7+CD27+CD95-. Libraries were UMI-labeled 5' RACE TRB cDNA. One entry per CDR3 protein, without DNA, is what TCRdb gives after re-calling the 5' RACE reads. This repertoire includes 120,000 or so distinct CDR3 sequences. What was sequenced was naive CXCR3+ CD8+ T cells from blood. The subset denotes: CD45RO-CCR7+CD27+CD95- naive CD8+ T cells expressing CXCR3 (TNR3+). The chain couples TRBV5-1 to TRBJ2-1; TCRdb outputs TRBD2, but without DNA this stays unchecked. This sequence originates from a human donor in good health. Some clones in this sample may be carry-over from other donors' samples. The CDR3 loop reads CASSLGLAGAWAQFF. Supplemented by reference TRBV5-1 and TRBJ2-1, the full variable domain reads KAGVTQTPRYLIKTRGQQVTLSCSPISGHRSVSWYQQTPGQGLQFLFEYFSETQRNKGNFPGRFSGRQFSNSRSEMNVSTLELGDSALYLCASSLGLAGAWAQFFGPGTRLTVL.